This is a list of T cell receptor beta chains from one sample in a study of STAT5B mutations in CD4+ large granular lymphocyte leukemia. Clones were read by immunoSEQ multiplex PCR, and TCRdb kept only the in-frame ones, dropping some. The sample lists around 21,000 clones, 75% occurring once. Specimen: CD4+ T cells from blood buffy coats. The receptors originated from a human donor in good health. Both conserved end residues are part of each CDR3. D genes are given only for firm matches. Part of the rows lack a size; the others show once, few, many or a class for expanded clones.

J | size | V | D | DNA | CDR3
TRBJ2-3 | once | TRBV2 | TRBD2 | TGTGCCTCACGGACTAGCGGGAGCACAGATACGCAGTATTTT | CASRTSGSTDTQYF
TRBJ1-5 | once | TRBV7-8 | NA | TGTGCCAGCAGCTTACAGTCGGTTGGGAGCAATCAGCCCCAGCATTTT | CASSLQSVGSNQPQHF
TRBJ2-2 | NA | TRBV30 | NA | TGTGCCTGGAGTGGGGGGACACTTCCCGGGGAGCTGTTTTTT | CAWSGGTLPGELFF
TRBJ2-7 | NA | TRBV30 | NA | TGTGCCTGGAGTGCCGGGGCCTCCTACGAGCAGTACTTC | CAWSAGASYEQYF
TRBJ2-4 | NA | TRBV5-6 | TRBD2 | TGTGCCAGCAGCCCCCAGACTAGCGGGAAATTGGCCAAAAACATTCAGTACTTC | CASSPQTSGKLAKNIQYF
TRBJ2-7 | NA | TRBV11-3 | NA | TGTGCCAGCAGCCGGATGGGGGGTTACAAGCAGTACTTC | CASSRMGGYKQYF
TRBJ2-5 | once | TRBV7-9 | TRBD2 | TGTGCCAGCAGCCCGGGGGGACCTCTACAAGAGACCCAGTACTTC | CASSPGGPLQETQYF
TRBJ1-5 | NA | TRBV28 | TRBD1 | TGTGCCAGCAGTTCTCCAGGGGGTGGCAATCAGCCCCAGCATTTT | CASSSPGGGNQPQHF
TRBJ2-1 | NA | TRBV6-5 | NA | TGTGCCAGCAGAGGACCCGGGGGCTCCTACAATGAGCAGTTCTTC | CASRGPGGSYNEQFF
TRBJ2-1 | NA | TRBV7-8 | NA | TGTGCCAGCAGCTTACTCGGAGGACGCCTCAATGAGCAGTTCTTC | CASSLLGGRLNEQFF
TRBJ2-7 | NA | TRBV10-3 | TRBD1 | TGTGCCATCAGATCACCCGGGACAGACACGTCCTACGAGCAGTACTTC | CAIRSPGTDTSYEQYF
TRBJ1-1 | NA | TRBV6-6 | NA | TGTGCCAGCAGGGTTAACACTGAAGCTTTCTTT | CASRVNTEAFF
TRBJ1-5 | few | TRBV2 | NA | TGTGCCAGCAGTGTGTCGCATAGCAATCAGCCCCAGCATTTT | CASSVSHSNQPQHF
TRBJ2-5 | NA | TRBV7-6 | TRBD2 | TGTGCCAGCGGCCCTGTAGCGGGAACCAAAGAGACCCAGTACTTC | CASGPVAGTKETQYF
TRBJ2-5 | once | TRBV9 | NA | TGTGCCAGCAATCCTGAACTATCACAAGAGACCCAGTACTTC | CASNPELSQETQYF
TRBJ2-2 | NA | TRBV5-6 | TRBD1 | TGTGCCAGCAGCACGGACAGGGGGCATACCGGGGAGCTGTTTTTT | CASSTDRGHTGELFF
TRBJ2-7 | few | TRBV7-9 | TRBD1 | TGTGCCAGCAGCAAGGACAGGACCGAGCAGTACTTC | CASSKDRTEQYF
TRBJ1-4 | NA | TRBV11-2 | NA | TGTGCCAGCAGCTTAGAGGTTGCGACAGCCAGGGAAAAACTGTTTTTT | CASSLEVATAREKLFF
TRBJ1-1 | NA | TRBV5-6 | NA | TGTGCCAGCAGCGCAGGGTACTCGAACACTGAAGCTTTCTTT | CASSAGYSNTEAFF
TRBJ2-3 | NA | TRBV7-2 | NA | TGTGCCAGCAGCCCGACTCGCACAGATACGCAGTATTTT | CASSPTRTDTQYF
TRBJ2-7 | NA | TRBV7-8 | NA | TGTGCCACAAGCTGGCGGATCTCCTACGAGCAGTACTTC | CATSWRISYEQYF
TRBJ2-3 | once | TRBV7-6 | NA | TGTGCCAGCAGCAAGGGACTCCCTAGCACAGATACGCAGTATTTT | CASSKGLPSTDTQYF
TRBJ2-5 | NA | TRBV7-9 | TRBD2 | TGTGCCAGCAGCCCCAGCGGGAGCGGTGAGACCCAGTACTTC | CASSPSGSGETQYF
TRBJ2-7 | NA | TRBV6-5 | TRBD1 | TGTGCCAGCAGTTACTCTCAGGGGGCAAAGCAGTACTTC | CASSYSQGAKQYF
TRBJ1-1 | NA | TRBV11-2 | NA | TGTGCCAGCAGTTTCCCGGGGGTCACTGAAGCTTTCTTT | CASSFPGVTEAFF
TRBJ2-1 | NA | TRBV28 | TRBD2 | TGTGCCAGCACCTCGACTAGCTCAACCTACAATGAGCAGTTCTTC | CASTSTSSTYNEQFF
TRBJ1-2 | NA | TRBV30 | NA | TGTGCCTGGAGTAGGGCAAGCTATGGCTACACCTTC | CAWSRASYGYTF
TRBJ2-5 | NA | TRBV5-8 | NA | TGTGCCAGCAGCTCGGGGCGCGCGGGCCATCAAGAGACCCAGTACTTC | CASSSGRAGHQETQYF
TRBJ2-5 | NA | TRBV5-1 | NA | TGCGCCAGCAGCCAATCCACCCCAGCACAAGAGACCCAGTACTTC | CASSQSTPAQETQYF
TRBJ2-7 | few | TRBV2 | NA | TGTGCCAGTGACCAGACAGGTATCTACGAGCAGTACTTC | CASDQTGIYEQYF
TRBJ2-7 | NA | TRBV19 | TRBD1 | TGTGCCAGTAGTGTGGCAAGGGACAGGGGTTACGAGCAGTACTTC | CASSVARDRGYEQYF
TRBJ2-4 | NA | TRBV27 | NA | TGTGCCAGCAGCCTCTCAGGGGTAGCCAAAAACATTCAGTACTTC | CASSLSGVAKNIQYF
TRBJ1-3 | NA | TRBV4-1 | NA | TGCGCCAGCAGCCAAGAAAGCCGAGGAAACACCATATATTTT | CASSQESRGNTIYF
TRBJ1-4 | NA | TRBV7-2 | NA | TGTGCCAGCAGCTTTTCCTTGGGATTTAATGAAAAACTGTTTTTT | CASSFSLGFNEKLFF
TRBJ2-1 | NA | TRBV6-1 | NA | TGTGCCAGCAGTGAACAGGGCTCCTACAATGAGCAGTTCTTC | CASSEQGSYNEQFF
TRBJ2-2 | NA | TRBV5-1 | NA | TGCGCCAGCAGCTTGGCCGTGGGGGCGCGGGTCACCGGGGAGCTGTTTTTT | CASSLAVGARVTGELFF
TRBJ1-4 | NA | TRBV15 | TRBD1 | TGTGCCACCAGCAGAGATCAGGGGGCCAATGAAAAACTGTTTTTT | CATSRDQGANEKLFF
TRBJ2-5 | few | TRBV5-1 | NA | TGCGCCAGCAGCTTGGCCGACACCGGGTGGGGGGAGACCCAGTACTTC | CASSLADTGWGETQYF
TRBJ2-5 | NA | TRBV21-1 | NA | TGTGCCAGCAACTACTACGGGCGGGAACAAGAGACCCAGTACTTC | CASNYYGREQETQYF
TRBJ2-3 | NA | TRBV29-1 | NA | TGCAGCGTTGAACCCTCGGGCTACCCGGATACGCAGTATTTT | CSVEPSGYPDTQYF
TRBJ1-5 | NA | TRBV5-1 | NA | TGCGCCAGCAGCTTGATTGGGGGGCAAGGGCAGCCCCAGCATTTT | CASSLIGGQGQPQHF
TRBJ2-7 | medium-sized | TRBV29-1 | NA | TGCAGCGTTGCACCAACCGGGTACGAGCAGTACTTC | CSVAPTGYEQYF
TRBJ1-1 | NA | TRBV10-1 | NA | TGCGCCAGCAGTGACAGAATGAACACTGAAGCTTTCTTT | CASSDRMNTEAFF
TRBJ2-1 | once | TRBV27 | TRBD2 | TGTGCCAGCAAGGAGCGGGAGAATGAGCAGTTCTTC | CASKERENEQFF
TRBJ2-7 | NA | TRBV10-3 | NA | TGTGCCATCAGTGTCCCAGATACCTACGAGCAGTACTTC | CAISVPDTYEQYF
TRBJ2-3 | NA | TRBV9 | TRBD2 | TGTGCCAGCAGCCTAGGGGGGACTAGCGGCACAGATACGCAGTATTTT | CASSLGGTSGTDTQYF